The 27 T cell receptor beta chains in this list originate from one sample, sequenced in a study of technical replicates of blood from several donors. Libraries were prepared by immunoSEQ multiplex PCR; TCRdb keeps only in-frame clonotypes and omits some of them. The table includes some 78,000 clones, around 92% detected once. What was sequenced was T cells isolated from PBMCs. These receptors all come from a human donor in good health.

J is TRBJ2-7 and V is TRBV4-1; D remains ambiguous. V was trimmed by 0 bases and J by 7 bases, leaving 10 bases between them. The CDR3 spans 13 residues. Germline values: CDR1 MGHRA, CDR2 YSYEKL. This chain's CDR3 is CASSQEIYWEQYF. The CDR3 nucleotides are TGCGCCAGCAGCCAAGAGATCTACTGGGAGCAGTACTTC.

This clone was found a few times. The chain recombines TRBV4-1 with TRBJ2-4, with D maybe TRBD1 (5 bases). The CDR3 has 15 residues. Trimming took off 2 bases at V and 0 bases at J, with 8 bases between the two ends. Germline lookup yields CDR1 MGHRA and CDR2 YSYEKL. In DNA form, the CDR3 reads TGCGCCAGCAGCCAACTACAGGTAGCCAAAAACATTCAGTACTTC. Residues: CASSQLQVAKNIQYF.

The chain links TRBV2 to TRBJ1-2; the D gene is possibly TRBD1 (6 bases). The ends were cut back, 10 bases at V and 2 bases at J, with 11 bases in the middle. CDR1 and CDR2 (germline): SNHLY, FYNNEI. This CDR3 comprises 12 residues. For the CDR3, the DNA is TGTGCCACCTCAGGGGCAAACTATGGCTACACCTTC. It is translated as CATSGANYGYTF.

The rearrangement links TRBV7-9 to TRBJ1-5, with D possibly matching TRBD1 (6 bases). Germline V gene lookup returns CDR1 SEHNR and CDR2 FQNEAQ (reference sequence). There are 14 residues in the CDR3. V was clipped by 7 bases and J by 7 bases, with 17 bases between them. CDR3 region: CASTNPLGGQPQHF. The DNA of the CDR3 is TGTGCCAGCACCAACCCCCTTGGGGGCCAGCCCCAGCATTTT.

CDR3 sequence: CASSLPQRYEQYF. DNA of the CDR3: TGTGCCAGCAGCTTACCCCAGCGATACGAGCAGTACTTC. This chain uses TRBV7-2 with TRBJ2-7; unclear D gene. Per germline, CDR1 SGHTA and CDR2 FQGNSA. The germline V and J ends were trimmed by 2 bases and 4 bases, with 9 bases remaining between them. This CDR3 region has 13 residues.

J is TRBJ2-7 and V is TRBV7-8, with a weak D call TRBD2 (6 bases). V was shortened by 1 base and J by 4 bases, with 14 bases between the two germline ends. Germline-derived CDR1 and CDR2 are SGHVS and FQNEAQ. The CDR3 has 15 residues. The CDR3 sequence is CASSLGGLRIYEQYF. CDR3 DNA sequence: TGTGCCAGCAGCTTAGGGGGACTGAGGATATACGAGCAGTACTTC. The whole variable domain, filled in from reference TRBV7-8 and TRBJ2-7, reads GAGVSQSPRYKVAKRGQDVALRCDPISGHVSLFWYQQALGQGPEFLTYFQNEAQLDKSGLPSDRFFAERPEGSVSTLKIQRTQQEDSAVYLCASSLGGLRIYEQYFGPGTRLTVT.

The genes are TRBV5-1 and TRBJ2-1; the match to TRBD1 covers 10 bases. Trimming took 2 bases from V and 6 from J; bases not matched to a gene: 8. The CDR3 contains 16 residues. Germline CDR1 reads SGHRS; CDR2 reads YFSETQ. The CDR3 region has the DNA TGCGCCAGCAGCTTAATTGGGACAGGGGATGTCAATGAGCAGTTCTTC. It yields the protein CASSLIGTGDVNEQFF. Complete variable domain (other parts from reference TRBV5-1 and TRBJ2-1): KAGVTQTPRYLIKTRGQQVTLSCSPISGHRSVSWYQQTPGQGLQFLFEYFSETQRNKGNFPGRFSGRQFSNSRSEMNVSTLELGDSALYLCASSLIGTGDVNEQFFGPGTRLTVL.

V gene TRBV30 combines with J gene TRBJ1-2; D is ambiguous. This CDR3 has 14 amino acids. The V end lost 4 bases, the J end lost 4 bases, and 16 bases lay between the germline ends. CDR1 GTSNPN and CDR2 SVGIG come from the germline V gene (reference sequence). The CDR3 DNA reads TGTGCCTGGACCCCCATGAGGGCTTCCTATGGCTACACCTTC. Its protein product is CAWTPMRASYGYTF.

The CDR3 loop is CASSLTAAGGYTF. Written as DNA, the CDR3 is TGTGCCAGCAGCTTGACGGCCGCGGGGGGCTACACCTTC. The chain recombines TRBV5-6 with TRBJ1-2; D not certain. Trimming removed 1 base from V and 8 bases from J, with 12 bases in between. Looked up from germline, CDR1 is SGHDT and CDR2 is YYEEEE. The CDR3 length is 13 residues. The variable domain in full, completed from reference TRBV5-6 and TRBJ1-2, reads DAGVTQSPTHLIKTRGQQVTLRCSPKSGHDTVSWYQQALGQGPQFIFQYYEEEERQRGNFPDRFSGHQFPNYSSELNVNALLLGDSALYLCASSLTAAGGYTFGSGTRLTVV.

The chain carries TRBV15 and TRBJ2-7; 7 bases are a match to TRBD1. The CDR3 contains 13 residues. Per the germline V gene, CDR1 is LNHNV and CDR2 is YYDKDF (reference sequence). The J segment lost 1 base and the V segment lost 5 bases, leaving 2 bases of the junction unmatched. CDR3: CATSWGQSYEQYF. The CDR3 DNA reads TGTGCCACCAGCTGGGGACAGTCCTACGAGCAGTACTTC.

This clone was counted once. The chain has TRBV28 and TRBJ2-5; 9 nucleotides match TRBD2. V lost 5 bases, J lost 4 bases, and 17 bases stayed unmatched. This CDR3 comprises 18 residues. Germline V gives CDR1 MDHEN, CDR2 SYDVKM. CDR3 amino acids: CASSPLAGDKGGGETQYF. CDR3 DNA sequence: TGTGCCAGCAGTCCCTTAGCGGGAGACAAGGGGGGAGGAGAGACCCAGTACTTC.

This chain uses TRBV5-1 with TRBJ1-4; weak D call: TRBD1 (5 bases). Germline V gene sequence: CDR1 SGHRS, CDR2 YFSETQ. This CDR3 contains 14 residues. V dropped 0 bases and J dropped 8 bases, with 11 bases sitting between them. In nucleotides, the CDR3 is TGCGCCAGCAGCTTGGAGGGGATCCGGGAAAAACTGTTTTTT. Translated, it gives CASSLEGIREKLFF.

The sample holds a few counts of this clone. The J gene is TRBJ2-7, the V gene TRBV2; D is perhaps TRBD2 (5 bases). The CDR3 spans 12 residues. V was clipped by 6 bases and J by 6 bases, with 12 bases between them. Germline CDR1 and CDR2: SNHLY and FYNNEI. The CDR3 DNA sequence: TGTGCCAGCAGGGGCCTAGCCTCCGAGCAGTACTTC. Translated, it gives CASRGLASEQYF.

This clone has a handful of counts. V usage is TRBV5-1 and J usage is TRBJ1-2; 9 nucleotides line up with TRBD1. The CDR3 length is 16 residues. Trimming at V came to 2 bases and at J to 6 bases, leaving 11 bases not matched to a gene. CDR1 and CDR2 (germline): SGHRS, YFSETQ. The CDR3 here is CASSFPGQGQGDGYTF. DNA for the CDR3: TGCGCCAGCAGCTTCCCCGGACAGGGGCAGGGGGATGGCTACACCTTC.

The rearrangement uses TRBV20-1 and TRBJ2-7; 9 bases agree with TRBD2. V trimming: 6 bases; J trimming: 10 bases; junction bases outside the gene matches: 7. The CDR3 is 11 residues long. Per germline, CDR1 DFQATT and CDR2 SNEGSKA (reference sequence). The CDR3 spells CSAIAGEAQYF. The CDR3 bases are TGCAGTGCAATAGCGGGAGAAGCTCAGTACTTC.

This chain connects TRBV19 to TRBJ2-1, with TRBD2 matching 9 bases. Trimming removed 4 bases from V and 5 bases from J; junction bases left unmatched: 12. This CDR3 spans 17 amino acids. CDR1 and CDR2 (germline): LNHDA, SQIVND (reference sequence). The CDR3: CASSKPSAGGYDNEQFF. The CDR3 nucleotides are TGTGCCAGTAGTAAACCTTCTGCGGGAGGGTACGACAATGAGCAGTTCTTC.

The V and J genes are TRBV5-1 and TRBJ2-5; TRBD1 agrees at 7 bases. The CDR3 length is 14 residues. Germline values: CDR1 SGHRS, CDR2 YFSETQ. The J segment lost 4 bases and the V segment lost 0 bases, leaving 3 bases of the junction unmatched. The CDR3 nucleotides read TGCGCCAGCAGCTTGGGACAGGGTATAGAGACCCAGTACTTC. Protein product: CASSLGQGIETQYF.

V usage is TRBV9 and J usage is TRBJ2-7; TRBD1 is a possible D gene (7 bases). CDR3 length equals 15 residues. CDR1 SGDLS and CDR2 YYNGEE come from the germline V gene. The V gene lost 3 bases and the J gene lost 9 bases, with 22 bases spanning the gap. The CDR3 sequence is CASSGPGDPGQVQYF. CDR3 in DNA: TGTGCCAGCAGCGGGCCGGGGGACCCCGGACAGGTGCAGTACTTC.

This rearrangement joins TRBV7-9 to TRBJ1-1; 10 nucleotides align to TRBD1. This CDR3 contains 16 residues. In germline, CDR1 is SEHNR, CDR2 FQNEAQ (reference sequence). The ends lost 5 bases at V and 3 bases at J; junction bases unmatched: 9. The CDR3 protein is CASSPTWGTGDTEAFF. The DNA of the CDR3 is TGTGCCAGCAGCCCCACCTGGGGGACAGGGGACACTGAAGCTTTCTTT.

The chain has TRBV14 and TRBJ2-7; maybe TRBD1 (6 bases). The CDR3 covers 15 residues. Trimming stripped 4 bases from V and 1 base from J, with 14 bases between. Germline V lookup: CDR1 SGHDN, CDR2 FVKESK. CDR3 amino acids: CASSLSRQESYEQYF. The CDR3 bases are TGTGCCAGCAGCCTTAGCCGACAGGAGTCCTACGAGCAGTACTTC.

The V call is TRBV6-1, the J call TRBJ1-4, with TRBD1 identical over 8 bases. V lost 7 bases to trimming and J lost 8 bases; unmatched junction nucleotides: 12. There are 15 residues in the CDR3. CDR1 and CDR2 (germline): MNHNS, SASEGT. The CDR3 coding sequence is TGTGCCAGCACCCGACTGGACAGGGTAGAGGAAAAACTGTTTTTT. Protein: CASTRLDRVEEKLFF.

The CDR3 here is CASSRSTGNRYEQYF. The CDR3 DNA sequence: TGTGCCAGCAGCCGAAGTACAGGGAATCGCTACGAGCAGTACTTC. The chain recombines TRBV16 with TRBJ2-7; D is perhaps TRBD1 (6 bases). Germline values: CDR1 KGHSY, CDR2 FQNENV. V lost 4 bases and J lost 3, with 16 bases in between. The CDR3 is 15 amino acids.

V and J are TRBV7-9 and TRBJ2-2, with 8 bases identical to TRBD2. Trimming cost V 4 bases and J 4 bases; bases outside gene matches: 5. The CDR3 covers 15 residues. Germline V gene sequence: CDR1 SEHNR, CDR2 FQNEAQ (reference sequence). The CDR3 here is CASSWGLVPTGELFF. The CDR3 bases are TGTGCCAGCAGCTGGGGACTAGTTCCCACCGGGGAGCTGTTTTTT. The full variable domain, with the rest looked up from reference TRBV7-9 and TRBJ2-2, is DTGVSQNPRHKITKRGQNVTFRCDPISEHNRLYWYRQTLGQGPEFLTYFQNEAQLEKSRLLSDRFSAERPKGSFSTLEIQRTEQGDSAMYLCASSWGLVPTGELFFGEGSRLTVL.

This clone appeared once. This rearrangement joins TRBV5-1 to TRBJ1-2; 7 positions match TRBD1. V trimming: 3 bases; J trimming: 8 bases; junction bases outside the gene matches: 7. The CDR3 loop spans 13 amino acids. Germline assignment: CDR1 SGHRS and CDR2 YFSETQ. CDR3 sequence (DNA): TGCGCCAGCAGCTCTGAGGGGGCCCGCGGCTACACCTTC. Protein: CASSSEGARGYTF.

The CDR3 reads CASSIAGTGGYEQYF. The CDR3 DNA follows: TGTGCCAGTAGTATAGCCGGGACAGGGGGCTACGAGCAGTACTTC. The genes are TRBV19 and TRBJ2-7; 11 bases agree with TRBD1. In germline, CDR1 is LNHDA, CDR2 SQIVND (reference sequence). This CDR3 is built from 15 residues. Germline trimming cut 1 base from V and 3 bases from J; bases unmatched to any gene: 2.

The V and J genes are TRBV6-1 and TRBJ2-5; the match to TRBD2 covers 9 bases. V was pared by 4 bases and J by 1 base, with 1 base of the junction left unmatched. Germline V CDR1 and CDR2: MNHNS, SASEGT. This CDR3 has 14 residues. Here the CDR3 reads CASSALAGQETQYF. The DNA of the CDR3 is TGTGCCAGCAGTGCACTAGCGGGCCAAGAGACCCAGTACTTC.

The J gene is TRBJ2-7, the V gene TRBV15, with 9 bases aligning to TRBD2. Germline loops: CDR1 LNHNV, CDR2 YYDKDF (reference sequence). The CDR3 is made up of 17 amino acids. Trimming at V came to 1 base and at J to 0 bases, leaving 7 bases not matched to a gene. The CDR3 protein is CATSRGASGILSYEQYF. As DNA, the CDR3 is TGTGCCACCAGCAGAGGGGCTAGCGGGATACTCTCCTACGAGCAGTACTTC.